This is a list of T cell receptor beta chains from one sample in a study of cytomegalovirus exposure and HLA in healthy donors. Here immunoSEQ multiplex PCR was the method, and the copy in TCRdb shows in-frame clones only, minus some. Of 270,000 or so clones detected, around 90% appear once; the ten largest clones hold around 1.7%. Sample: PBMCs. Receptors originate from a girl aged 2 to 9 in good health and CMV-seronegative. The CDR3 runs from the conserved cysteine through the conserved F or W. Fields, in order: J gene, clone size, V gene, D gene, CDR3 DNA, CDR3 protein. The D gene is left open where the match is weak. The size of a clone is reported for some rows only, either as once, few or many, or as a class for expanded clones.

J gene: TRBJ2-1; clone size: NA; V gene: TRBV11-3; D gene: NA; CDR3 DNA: TGTGCCAGCAGCTTAGATCCGGGGACTCATTACAATGAGCAGTTCTTC; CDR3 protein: CASSLDPGTHYNEQFF
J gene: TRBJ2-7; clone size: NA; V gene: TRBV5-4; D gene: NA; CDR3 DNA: TGTGCCAGCAGCTTGTCAGATGAAACCTACGAGCAGTACTTC; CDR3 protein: CASSLSDETYEQYF
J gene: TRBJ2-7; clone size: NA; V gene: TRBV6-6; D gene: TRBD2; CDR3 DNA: TGTGCCAGTTCCATGCGGCTAGCGGGAGCCGAGCAGTACTTC; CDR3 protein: CASSMRLAGAEQYF
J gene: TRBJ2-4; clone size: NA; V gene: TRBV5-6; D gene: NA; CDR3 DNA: TGTGCCAGCAGCTTAAGTACAGGTGGGCTAGCCAAAAACATTCAGTACTTC; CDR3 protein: CASSLSTGGLAKNIQYF
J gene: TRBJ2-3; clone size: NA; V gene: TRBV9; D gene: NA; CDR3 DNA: TGTGCCAGCAGCGTAGAAATCGTCACAGATACGCAGTATTTT; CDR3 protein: CASSVEIVTDTQYF
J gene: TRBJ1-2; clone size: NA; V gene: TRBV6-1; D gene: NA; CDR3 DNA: TGTGCCAGCAGGGAGACCTATGGCTACACCTTC; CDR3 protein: CASRETYGYTF
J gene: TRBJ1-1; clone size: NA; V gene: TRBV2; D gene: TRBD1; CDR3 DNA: TGTGCCAGCTTCGAGGGGGCGGGAACTGAAGCTTTCTTT; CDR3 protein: CASFEGAGTEAFF
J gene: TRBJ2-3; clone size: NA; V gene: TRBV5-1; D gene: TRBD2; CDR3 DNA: TGCGCCAGCAGCTTCGTCCTAGCGGGGGTGGCAGATACGCAGTATTTT; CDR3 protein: CASSFVLAGVADTQYF
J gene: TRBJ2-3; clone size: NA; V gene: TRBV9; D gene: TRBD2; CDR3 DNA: TGTGCCAGCAGCGAAGGGACTAGCGCGTATACGCAGTATTTT; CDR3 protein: CASSEGTSAYTQYF
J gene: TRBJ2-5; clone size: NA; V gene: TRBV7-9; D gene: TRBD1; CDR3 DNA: TGTGCCAGCAGCGCTGACAGGGGGCTGAGAGAGACCCAGTACTTC; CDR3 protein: CASSADRGLRETQYF
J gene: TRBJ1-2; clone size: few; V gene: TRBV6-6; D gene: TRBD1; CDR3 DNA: TGTGCCAGCAGTTACATGGGACAGAACTATGGCTACACCTTC; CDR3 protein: CASSYMGQNYGYTF
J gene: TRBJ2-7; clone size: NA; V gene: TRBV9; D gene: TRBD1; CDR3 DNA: TGTGCCAGCAGTGCCCCCGGGACAGGACGCTCCGAGCAGTACTTC; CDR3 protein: CASSAPGTGRSEQYF
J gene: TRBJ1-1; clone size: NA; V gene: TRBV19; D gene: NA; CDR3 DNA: TGTGCCAGTAGTATAGCGCGCACTGAAGCTTTCTTT; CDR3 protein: CASSIARTEAFF
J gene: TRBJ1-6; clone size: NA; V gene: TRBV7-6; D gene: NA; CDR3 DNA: TGTGCCAGCAGCTTACAGGGTAATTCACCCCTCCACTTT; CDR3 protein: CASSLQGNSPLHF
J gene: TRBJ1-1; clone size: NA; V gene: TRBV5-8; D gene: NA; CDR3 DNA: TGTGCCAGCAGCCCCTGGGGGGTTCGGGTCACTGAAGCTTTCTTT; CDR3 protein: CASSPWGVRVTEAFF
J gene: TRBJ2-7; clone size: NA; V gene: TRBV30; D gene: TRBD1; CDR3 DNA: TGTGCCTGGAGCATCTCCGGGACAGGTGAGCAGTACTTC; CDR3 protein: CAWSISGTGEQYF
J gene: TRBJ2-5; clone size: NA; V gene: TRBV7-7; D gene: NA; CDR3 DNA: TGTGCCAGCAGCTCCAGTGCTAGACCCGGGGAGACCCAGTACTTC; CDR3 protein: CASSSSARPGETQYF
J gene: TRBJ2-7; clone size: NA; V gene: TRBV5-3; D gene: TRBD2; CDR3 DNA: TGTGCCAGAAGCTTGTATCTCGGAGCGGGAGGGGCCTACGAGCAGTACTTC; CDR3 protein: CARSLYLGAGGAYEQYF
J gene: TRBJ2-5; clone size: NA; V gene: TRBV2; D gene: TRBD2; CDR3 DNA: TGTGCCAGCAGTTTCCGACTAGCGGGGGGCTTTTACCAAGAGACCCAGTACTTC; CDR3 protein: CASSFRLAGGFYQETQYF
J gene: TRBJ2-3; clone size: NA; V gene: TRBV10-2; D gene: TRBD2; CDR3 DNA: TGCGCCAGCAGTGAGTTTCTAGCGGGCCTCAGCACAGATACGCAGTATTTT; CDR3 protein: CASSEFLAGLSTDTQYF
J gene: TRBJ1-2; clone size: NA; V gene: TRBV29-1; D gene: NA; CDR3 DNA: TGCAGCGTTGACGGGGGAGGTGGCTACACCTTC; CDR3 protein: CSVDGGGGYTF
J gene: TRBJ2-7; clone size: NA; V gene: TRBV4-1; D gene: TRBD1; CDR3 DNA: TGCGCCAGCAGCCAAGGGACAGGGAGATACGAGCAGTACTTC; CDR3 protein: CASSQGTGRYEQYF
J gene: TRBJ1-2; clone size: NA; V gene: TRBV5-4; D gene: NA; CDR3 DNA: TGTGCCAGCAGCTTGGGGGGGGACCGGGGCTACACCTTC; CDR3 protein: CASSLGGDRGYTF
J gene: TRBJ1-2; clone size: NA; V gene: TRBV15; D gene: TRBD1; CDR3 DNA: TGTGCCACCAGCAGTCCGGGACAGGGGTTTGGCTACACCTTC; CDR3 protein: CATSSPGQGFGYTF
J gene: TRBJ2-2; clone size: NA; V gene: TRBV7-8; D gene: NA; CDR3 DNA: TGTGCCAGCAGCTTAGACTTCACCGGGGAGCTGTTTTTT; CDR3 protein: CASSLDFTGELFF
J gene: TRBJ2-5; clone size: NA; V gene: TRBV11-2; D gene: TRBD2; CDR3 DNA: TGTGCCAGCAGCCTAGAGCGGGGTTGGCAAGAGACCCAGTACTTC; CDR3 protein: CASSLERGWQETQYF
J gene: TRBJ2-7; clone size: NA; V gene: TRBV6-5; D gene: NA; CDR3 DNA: TGTGCCAGCAGTCCGACGGGCAGGGGTTCCTACGAGCAGTACTTC; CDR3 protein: CASSPTGRGSYEQYF
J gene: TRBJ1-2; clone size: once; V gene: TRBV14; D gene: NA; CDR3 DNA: TGTGCCAGCAGCCAAGATTGGCACCACTATGGCTACACCTTC; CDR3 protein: CASSQDWHHYGYTF
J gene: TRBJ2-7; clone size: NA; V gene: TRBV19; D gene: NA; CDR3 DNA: TGTGCCAGTAGAGAGTCTGCTGGTATCTACGAGCAGTACTTC; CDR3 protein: CASRESAGIYEQYF
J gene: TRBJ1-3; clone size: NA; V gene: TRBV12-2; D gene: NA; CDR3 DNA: TGTGCAAGTCGCTTAGCGCCCAGGCTGGGAAACACCATATATTTT; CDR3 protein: CASRLAPRLGNTIYF
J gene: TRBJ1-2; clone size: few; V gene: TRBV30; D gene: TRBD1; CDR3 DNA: TGTGCCTGGAGTGCATGGGACAGCGATCCCTTCTATGGCTACACCTTC; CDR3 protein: CAWSAWDSDPFYGYTF
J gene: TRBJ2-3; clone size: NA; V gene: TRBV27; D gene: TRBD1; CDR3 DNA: TGTGCCAGCAGTTTATCAAACAGGGGCGCAGATACGCAGTATTTT; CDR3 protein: CASSLSNRGADTQYF
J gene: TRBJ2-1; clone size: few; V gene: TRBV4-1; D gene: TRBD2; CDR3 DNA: TGCGCCAGCAGGGAGGGACTAGCCCTCCCCAATGAGCAGTTCTTC; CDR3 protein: CASREGLALPNEQFF
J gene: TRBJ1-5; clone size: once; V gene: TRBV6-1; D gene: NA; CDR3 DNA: TGTGCCAGCAGTGAAGAGGGGGAGGGGCGAGAGGTCGGTCAGCCCCAGCATTTT; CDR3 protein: CASSEEGEGREVGQPQHF
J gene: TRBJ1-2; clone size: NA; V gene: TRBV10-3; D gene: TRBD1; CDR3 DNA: TGTGCCATCAGCCGGACAGGGGTAGGCTACACCTTC; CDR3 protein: CAISRTGVGYTF
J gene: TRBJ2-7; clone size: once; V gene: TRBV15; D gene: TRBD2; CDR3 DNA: TGTGCCACCAGCAGATTCTCGGAGGCTAGCGGGCCCTACGAGCAGTACTTC; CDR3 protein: CATSRFSEASGPYEQYF
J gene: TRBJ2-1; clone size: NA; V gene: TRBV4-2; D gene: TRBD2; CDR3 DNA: TGTGCCAGCAGCCAAGAGCCTTACCCTTCGGCGGGAGGCAGAAATGAGCAGTTCTTC; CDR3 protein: CASSQEPYPSAGGRNEQFF
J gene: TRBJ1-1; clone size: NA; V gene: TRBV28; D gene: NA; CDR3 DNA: TGTGCCAGCAGTTTAGGTCCAGGGCGGAACACTGAAGCTTTCTTT; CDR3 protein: CASSLGPGRNTEAFF
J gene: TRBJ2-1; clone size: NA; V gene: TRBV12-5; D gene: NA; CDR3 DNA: TGTGCTAGTGGTTTGACACCAAGTGAGCAGTTCTTC; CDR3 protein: CASGLTPSEQFF
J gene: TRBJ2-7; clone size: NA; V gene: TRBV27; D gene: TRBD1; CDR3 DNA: TGTGCCAGCAGTTTCAAGGGCCCGACAGGGTTCTACGAGCAGTACTTC; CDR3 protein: CASSFKGPTGFYEQYF
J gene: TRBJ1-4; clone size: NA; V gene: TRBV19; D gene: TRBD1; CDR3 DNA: TGTGCCAGTAGTGCCGGGGACAGGGCTAATGAAAAACTGTTTTTT; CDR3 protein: CASSAGDRANEKLFF
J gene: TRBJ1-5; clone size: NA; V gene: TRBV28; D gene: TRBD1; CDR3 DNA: TGTGCCAGCAGTTTAATCACAGGGGCCCAGCCCCAGCATTTT; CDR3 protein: CASSLITGAQPQHF
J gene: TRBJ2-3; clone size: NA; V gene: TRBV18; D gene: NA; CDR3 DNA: TGTGCCAGCTCATCCTCCGGGACAGATACGCAGTATTTT; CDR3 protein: CASSSSGTDTQYF
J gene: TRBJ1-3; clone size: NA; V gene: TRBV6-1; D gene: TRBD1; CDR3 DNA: TGTGCCAGCACCTCAGGGGGAGGAGGAAACACCATATATTTT; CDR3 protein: CASTSGGGGNTIYF
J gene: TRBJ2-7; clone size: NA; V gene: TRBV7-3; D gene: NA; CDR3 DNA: TGTGCCAGCAGCTTAATTCCAGCCTACGAGCAGTACTTC; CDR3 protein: CASSLIPAYEQYF
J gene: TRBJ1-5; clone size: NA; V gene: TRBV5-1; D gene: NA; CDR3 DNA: TGCGCCAGCCGCGATGAGGGGCAGGGGTTGTTTGGGCCCCAGCATTTT; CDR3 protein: CASRDEGQGLFGPQHF
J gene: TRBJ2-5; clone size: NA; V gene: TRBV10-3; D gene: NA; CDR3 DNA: TGTGCCATCAGCCTCCAAGCACACCAAGAGACCCAGTACTTC; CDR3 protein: CAISLQAHQETQYF
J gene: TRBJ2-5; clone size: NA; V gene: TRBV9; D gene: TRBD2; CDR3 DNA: TGTGCCAGCAGCCCCACTAGCGGAGGGGGCCAAGAGACCCAGTACTTC; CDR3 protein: CASSPTSGGGQETQYF
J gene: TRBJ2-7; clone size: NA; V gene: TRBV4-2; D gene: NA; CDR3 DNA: TGTGCCAGCAGCCAAGGGCAGGGTTTCGGCGAGCAGTACTTC; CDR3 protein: CASSQGQGFGEQYF
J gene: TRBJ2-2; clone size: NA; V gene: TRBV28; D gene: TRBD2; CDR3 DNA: TGTGCCAGCAGTTTATTCGGTAGCGGGGGGAGATCCGGGGAGCTGTTTTTT; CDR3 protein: CASSLFGSGGRSGELFF